This T cell receptor beta chain was sequenced during a study of metastatic and nonmetastatic thyroid tumors. V lost 1 base to trimming and J lost 7 bases; unmatched junction nucleotides: 16. The CDR3 is 17 amino acids. The germline V gene encodes CDR1 DFQATT and CDR2 SNEGSKA (reference sequence). With MiXCR, TCRdb called clones anew from the PCR reads. The sample yields about 16,000 clones, around 29% seen once. Treatment of any kind had been given to no patient before thyroid surgery. This sequence originates from a female donor with papillary thyroid cancer or a benign thyroid nodule (not recorded which). Some clones in this sample may be carry-over from other donors' samples. Input material: blood. V and J are TRBV20-1 and TRBJ2-3, with TRBD2 matching over 8 bases. CDR3 DNA: TGCAGTGCTAGAGGCCCGACTAGCGTGGGCCATTGGTATACGCAGTATTTT. It translates to CSARGPTSVGHWYTQYF.